A selection of T cell receptor beta chains follows, all from one sample in a study of shared clonotypes between healthy human individuals. Libraries were prepared by immunoSEQ multiplex PCR; TCRdb keeps only in-frame clonotypes and omits some of them. This sample carries about 450,000 clones, roughly 85% of them seen once, and the ten largest clones take about 12%. The sample consisted of PBMCs. The source is a middle-aged woman in good health. Some clones in this sample may be carry-over from other donors' samples. Both conserved end residues are part of each CDR3. D genes are given only for firm matches. Part of the rows lack a size; the others show once, few, many or a class for expanded clones.

NA	NA	TRBV10-3	TRBJ2-7	TGTGCCCTGGGCCGGGGGCGAAGCTCCTACGAGCAGTACTTC	CALGRGRSSYEQYF
NA	once	TRBV19	TRBJ2-2	TGTGCCAGTAGTGCGGAGGCCGGGGAGCTGTTTTTT	CASSAEAGELFF
NA	NA	TRBV29-1	TRBJ1-1	TGCAGCGGGCAGGTTTTAAAGGAGGACACTGAAGCTTTCTTT	CSGQVLKEDTEAFF
TRBD1	NA	TRBV6-5	TRBJ2-2	TGTGCCACCCGGACAGGGGAATCCGGGGAGCTGTTTTTT	CATRTGESGELFF
NA	NA	TRBV5-1	TRBJ1-4	TGCGCCAGCAGCCTCCACGGGGGCAGTGAAAAACTGTTTTTT	CASSLHGGSEKLFF
TRBD2	NA	TRBV30	TRBJ2-1	TGTGCCTGTACCCCGGGACTAGCGAACAATGAGCAGTTCTTC	CACTPGLANNEQFF
TRBD2	NA	TRBV5-4	TRBJ2-2	TGTGCCAGCAGCCCGGGGGGACTAGCGGGAGGGCACACCGGGGAGCTGTTTTTT	CASSPGGLAGGHTGELFF
NA	NA	TRBV5-1	TRBJ2-3	TGCGCCAGCCACGGTCAGGGAAGTCATAGCACAGATACGCAGTATTTT	CASHGQGSHSTDTQYF
TRBD2	NA	TRBV7-9	TRBJ2-5	TGTGCCAGCAGCGACTCAAGGGAGGGGTCCGAGACCCAGTACTTC	CASSDSREGSETQYF
TRBD2	many	TRBV4-2	TRBJ2-1	TGTGCCAGCAGCCCTAGCGGGAGGGCGGGGGGTGAGCAGTTCTTC	CASSPSGRAGGEQFF
NA	few	TRBV19	TRBJ1-2	TGTGCCAGTAGTGGGACTGCAAGGGAAGGCTACACCTTC	CASSGTAREGYTF
NA	NA	TRBV7-9	TRBJ2-4	TGTGCCAGCAGCTTAGAGGCCAAAAACATTCAGTACTTC	CASSLEAKNIQYF
NA	NA	TRBV7-6	TRBJ2-6	TGTGCCAGCAGCTTGGCGGCTGAAGCCTCTGGGGCCAACGTCCTGACTTTC	CASSLAAEASGANVLTF
TRBD2	few	TRBV7-9	TRBJ2-3	TGTGCCAGCAGCCCGCTAGCGGGAGGCACAGATACGCAGTATTTT	CASSPLAGGTDTQYF
NA	NA	TRBV5-1	TRBJ1-2	TGCGCCAGCAGCTTGGGGGTCTATGGCTACACCTTC	CASSLGVYGYTF
TRBD1	NA	TRBV4-3	TRBJ2-2	TGCGCCAGCAGCCAAGCGGACAGGGGGCCCTGGGAGCTGTTTTTT	CASSQADRGPWELFF
NA	NA	TRBV5-1	TRBJ1-4	TGCGCCAGCAGCTTGGGGGCTAATGAAAAACTGTTTTTT	CASSLGANEKLFF
TRBD2	once	TRBV5-1	TRBJ2-2	TGCGCCAGCAGACTAGCGGAGAACACCGGGGAGCTGTTTTTT	CASRLAENTGELFF
NA	NA	TRBV28	TRBJ1-1	TGTGCCAGCAGTTTAATCGACAGACTGAACACTGAAGCTTTCTTT	CASSLIDRLNTEAFF
TRBD1	NA	TRBV18	TRBJ1-1	TGTGCCAGCTCAATTCTCCCGGGACAGGGGAACACTGAAGCTTTCTTT	CASSILPGQGNTEAFF
NA	NA	TRBV6-6	TRBJ2-7	TGTGCCAGCAGTTACTCAGGGTTTGGGTACGAGCAGTACTTC	CASSYSGFGYEQYF
TRBD2	many	TRBV5-6	TRBJ2-3	TGTGCCAGCAGTCGGACTAGGTACGGGGCAGATACGCAGTATTTT	CASSRTRYGADTQYF
TRBD1	NA	TRBV7-2	TRBJ2-1	TGTGCCAGCAGCATCGACAGGGTTAGCCATGAGCAGTTCTTC	CASSIDRVSHEQFF
NA	NA	TRBV30	TRBJ1-6	TGTGCCTGGACCCAGGGAAGGGGCGGTTCACCCCTCCACTTT	CAWTQGRGGSPLHF
NA	NA	TRBV28	TRBJ2-1	TGTGCCAGCAGTTCCCCCGCGGGGAGTGGCGATGAGCAGTTCTTC	CASSSPAGSGDEQFF
NA	NA	TRBV6-1	TRBJ2-6	TGTGCCAGCAGTGCGCACTCTGGGGCCAACGTCCTGACTTTC	CASSAHSGANVLTF
NA	NA	TRBV6-5	TRBJ2-3	TGTGCCAGCAGTCCGGGGAGTAGCACAGATACGCAGTATTTT	CASSPGSSTDTQYF
NA	NA	TRBV14	TRBJ2-7	TGTGCCAGCAGCCTAGGACCTTTTTTTCTCGAGCAGTACTTC	CASSLGPFFLEQYF
NA	NA	TRBV7-7	TRBJ2-7	TGTGCTAGCGCAGCTTGGTCAGGGAGGGAGCAGTACTTC	CASAAWSGREQYF
TRBD1	once	TRBV28	TRBJ1-5	TGTGCCAGCAGTTTAGGAACAGGGGGCGCTTGGCAGCCCCAGCATTTT	CASSLGTGGAWQPQHF
NA	NA	TRBV28	TRBJ1-3	TGTGCCAGCAGTCCACCTGCGCATGGAAACACCATATATTTT	CASSPPAHGNTIYF
NA	once	TRBV28	TRBJ1-1	TGTGCCAGCAGTGATATTTCTCACTATGAAGCTTTCTTT	CASSDISHYEAFF
NA	many	TRBV4-1	TRBJ2-5	TGCGCCAGCAGCCAAGAGGGGCTACGGGGAGAGACCCAGTACTTC	CASSQEGLRGETQYF
NA	NA	TRBV27	TRBJ1-1	TGTGCCAGCAGTTCCCGACATGAAGCTTTCTTT	CASSSRHEAFF
TRBD2	NA	TRBV7-2	TRBJ2-1	TGTGCCAGCAGCTTGGATAGCGGGGGATACAATGAGCAGTTCTTC	CASSLDSGGYNEQFF
NA	NA	TRBV6-4	TRBJ2-7	TGTGCCAGCAGTGACCAAGGGAGGGGGCGCCTTTACGAGCAGTACTTC	CASSDQGRGRLYEQYF
TRBD2	NA	TRBV11-2	TRBJ2-1	TGTGCCAGCAGCGGTTCCGGGGGACTAGCGGGAGTTTACAATGAGCAGTTCTTC	CASSGSGGLAGVYNEQFF
NA	NA	TRBV7-8	TRBJ2-3	TGTGCCAGCAGCTTAGATCGGCGCGGGAACGGGTTAGATACGCAGTATTTT	CASSLDRRGNGLDTQYF
NA	NA	TRBV10-3	TRBJ1-1	TGTGCCATCAGTGAGAGCTGGGACACTGAAGCTTTCTTT	CAISESWDTEAFF
NA	NA	TRBV18	TRBJ1-5	TGTGCCAGCTCACCGGGACAAGATCAGCCCCAGCATTTT	CASSPGQDQPQHF
NA	NA	TRBV28	TRBJ2-7	TGTGCCAGCAGTCCCGGGGTCCTAAGCCGATTATCCTACGAGCAGTACTTC	CASSPGVLSRLSYEQYF
NA	NA	TRBV4-2	TRBJ1-2	TGTGCCAGCAGCCAAGATCGGACAATCGTTTATGGCTACACCTTC	CASSQDRTIVYGYTF
TRBD1	NA	TRBV28	TRBJ2-7	TGTGCGCCAGAGGGACAGGGGTCCTACGAGCAGTACTTC	CAPEGQGSYEQYF
TRBD2	once	TRBV7-3	TRBJ2-5	TGTGCCAGCAGCCCTCCGACTAGCGGACCCCAAGAGACCCAGTACTTC	CASSPPTSGPQETQYF
NA	NA	TRBV5-4	TRBJ2-5	TGTGCCAGCAGCCCGACAGGGGAGGGGGAGACCCAGTACTTC	CASSPTGEGETQYF
TRBD1	NA	TRBV4-1	TRBJ2-3	TGCGCCAGCAGCCGTGGACAGGCTAGCACAGATACGCAGTATTTT	CASSRGQASTDTQYF
NA	NA	TRBV18	TRBJ1-2	TGTGCCAGCTCATTGACTTCCGGGACGGACTTGGGAGGCTACACCTTC	CASSLTSGTDLGGYTF
NA	NA	TRBV7-9	TRBJ1-1	TGTGCCAGCAGCCGAGGAGGAACTGAAGCTTTCTTT	CASSRGGTEAFF
NA	once	TRBV11-3	TRBJ1-4	TGTGCCAGCAGCCGACCGGGGACCGCGGAAAAACTGTTTTTT	CASSRPGTAEKLFF
TRBD2	NA	TRBV29-1	TRBJ2-3	TGCAGCGTAAAGGGTGCGGGAGGGCCGGCAGATACGCAGTATTTT	CSVKGAGGPADTQYF
TRBD1	NA	TRBV4-1	TRBJ1-2	TGCGCCAGCAGCCAAGACACAGGGGGATCTTGGGGCTACACCTTC	CASSQDTGGSWGYTF
NA	many	TRBV15	TRBJ2-1	TGTGCCACCAGCAGAGATCTAGCCGAAAATGAGCAGTTCTTC	CATSRDLAENEQFF
TRBD2	few	TRBV7-3	TRBJ2-7	TGTGCCAGCAGCTTATCGGGGCCTAGCGGGATGCTCTACGAGCAGTACTTC	CASSLSGPSGMLYEQYF
TRBD1	NA	TRBV2	TRBJ2-6	TGTGCCAGCAGCAGACAGGGGTACTCTGGGGCCAACGTCCTGACTTTC	CASSRQGYSGANVLTF
NA	NA	TRBV11-2	TRBJ1-2	TGTGCCAGCAGCTTAGAGTTGGGGGTACCATATGGCTACACCTTC	CASSLELGVPYGYTF
NA	NA	TRBV28	TRBJ2-7	TGTGCCAGCAGGTCCCCCGGGAACTACGAGCAGTACTTC	CASRSPGNYEQYF
NA	NA	TRBV7-6	TRBJ2-3	TGTGCCAGCAGCTCATGGGGCCTCCCCACAGATACGCAGTATTTT	CASSSWGLPTDTQYF
NA	many	TRBV4-2	TRBJ1-1	TGTGCCAGCAGCCAAGATCTAAGGTCGGGGGGGAACACTGAAGCTTTCTTT	CASSQDLRSGGNTEAFF
TRBD1	NA	TRBV5-1	TRBJ2-5	TGCGCCAGCAGCGAGGGACAGGCTTGGGTGGAGACCCAGTACTTC	CASSEGQAWVETQYF